What follows are 9 T cell receptor beta chains derived from one specimen sequenced in a study of cytotoxic CD8 clonotypes in ibrutinib-treated CLL. TCRdb's table, derived via immunoSEQ multiplex PCR, lists solely in-frame clones and lacks some. The sample has more than 200,000 clones; about 75% are singletons. The material was PBMCs, obtained after 12 months of ibrutinib treatment. Receptors originate from a human donor with chronic lymphocytic leukemia.

The V and J genes are TRBV4-2 and TRBJ1-5; no reliable D call. CDR1 LGHNA and CDR2 YNFKEQ come from the germline V gene. The V end lost 2 bases, the J end lost 9 bases, and 11 bases lay between the germline ends. CDR3 length equals 13 residues. Here the CDR3 DNA reads TGTGCCAGCAGCCAAATAATACTTGGGCCCCAGCATTTT. Translation gives CASSQIILGPQHF.

The J gene is TRBJ2-1, the V gene TRBV7-2; 11 positions match TRBD2. The CDR3 runs 16 residues. The germline V gene encodes CDR1 SGHTA and CDR2 FQGNSA. Trimming cost V 3 bases and J 1 base; bases outside gene matches: 2. The CDR3 region has the DNA TGTGCCAGCAGCTTTGGGACTAGCGGTTCCTACAATGAGCAGTTCTTC. Protein sequence: CASSFGTSGSYNEQFF.

The V call is TRBV4-1, the J call TRBJ1-5, with 11 bases identical to TRBD1. Trimming took 2 bases from V and 4 from J; bases not matched to a gene: 4. From germline, CDR1 is MGHRA and CDR2 YSYEKL. This CDR3 region has 16 residues. The CDR3 DNA reads TGCGCCAGCAGCCAATACGGGACAGGGGGTAATCAGCCCCAGCATTTT. Translation: CASSQYGTGGNQPQHF.

In DNA form, the CDR3 reads TGTGCCAGCAGTGAGGAGACAGGTGCCCACTACGAGCAGTACTTC. It translates to CASSEETGAHYEQYF. This chain links TRBV2 with TRBJ2-7; D is perhaps TRBD1 (6 bases). The CDR3 length is 15 residues. The V end lost 3 bases, the J end lost 3 bases, and 15 bases lay between the germline ends. Germline CDR1 reads SNHLY; CDR2 reads FYNNEI.

DNA for the CDR3: TGTGCCAGCAGCTTGTTAAACAGGAACACTGAAGCTTTCTTT. Translated: CASSLLNRNTEAFF. The chain joins TRBV5-6 to TRBJ1-1, with D hard to call. CDR1 and CDR2 from the germline V gene are SGHDT and YYEEEE. Trimming shortened V by 1 base and J by 1 base, and 8 bases separated the two germline ends. The length of the CDR3 is 14 residues. The whole variable domain, remainder taken from reference TRBV5-6 and TRBJ1-1, is DAGVTQSPTHLIKTRGQQVTLRCSPKSGHDTVSWYQQALGQGPQFIFQYYEEEERQRGNFPDRFSGHQFPNYSSELNVNALLLGDSALYLCASSLLNRNTEAFFGQGTRLTVV.

This clone showed up just a few times. The genes are TRBV30 and TRBJ2-7; no definite D call. Germline lookup yields CDR1 GTSNPN and CDR2 SVGIG (reference sequence). This CDR3 has 13 amino acids. Trimming cost V 1 base and J 6 bases, with 13 bases left between them. The CDR3: CAWSALTPPEQYF. CDR3 DNA: TGTGCCTGGAGTGCCTTGACCCCTCCCGAGCAGTACTTC.

J is TRBJ2-2 and V is TRBV27; D is undetermined. The germline gives CDR1 MNHEY, CDR2 SMNVEV (reference sequence). The CDR3 sequence is 13 residues long. Trimming took off 5 bases at V and 4 bases at J, with 8 bases between the two ends. As DNA, the CDR3 is TGTGCCAGCAGTCGAGGAACCACCGGGGAGCTGTTTTTT. Protein sequence: CASSRGTTGELFF.

This clone has just one count. CDR3: CASSKVKGDRGSVLHSNQPQHF. The CDR3 DNA is TGTGCCAGCAGCAAAGTAAAGGGGGACAGGGGCTCAGTATTACATAGCAATCAGCCCCAGCATTTT. The chain recombines TRBV21-1 with TRBJ1-5; whether TRBD1, the table's D call, matches the DNA was not checked. TRBV21-1 is reported as a pseudogene. The CDR3 consists of 22 residues.

The chain is built from TRBV19 and TRBJ2-3; TRBD2 agrees at 13 bases. The CDR3 length is 15 residues. With 7 bases clipped from V and 3 bases from J, the junction kept 4 bases outside the gene matches. The germline CDR1 and CDR2 sequences are LNHDA and SQIVND (reference sequence). CDR3 sequence (DNA): TGTGCCAGTACTACGACTAGCGGGAGGACAGATACGCAGTATTTT. Its translation: CASTTTSGRTDTQYF.